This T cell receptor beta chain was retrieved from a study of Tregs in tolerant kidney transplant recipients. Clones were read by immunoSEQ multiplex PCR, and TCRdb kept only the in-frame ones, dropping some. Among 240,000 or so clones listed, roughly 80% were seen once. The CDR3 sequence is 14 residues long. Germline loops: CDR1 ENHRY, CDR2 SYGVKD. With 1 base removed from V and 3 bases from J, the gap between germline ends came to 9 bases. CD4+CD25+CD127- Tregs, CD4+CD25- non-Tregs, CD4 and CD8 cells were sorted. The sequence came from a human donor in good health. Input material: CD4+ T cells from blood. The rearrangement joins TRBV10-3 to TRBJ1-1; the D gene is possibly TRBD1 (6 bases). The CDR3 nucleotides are TGTGCCATCAGTGAGTACCCAGGGGACACTGAAGCTTTCTTT. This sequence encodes CAISEYPGDTEAFF.